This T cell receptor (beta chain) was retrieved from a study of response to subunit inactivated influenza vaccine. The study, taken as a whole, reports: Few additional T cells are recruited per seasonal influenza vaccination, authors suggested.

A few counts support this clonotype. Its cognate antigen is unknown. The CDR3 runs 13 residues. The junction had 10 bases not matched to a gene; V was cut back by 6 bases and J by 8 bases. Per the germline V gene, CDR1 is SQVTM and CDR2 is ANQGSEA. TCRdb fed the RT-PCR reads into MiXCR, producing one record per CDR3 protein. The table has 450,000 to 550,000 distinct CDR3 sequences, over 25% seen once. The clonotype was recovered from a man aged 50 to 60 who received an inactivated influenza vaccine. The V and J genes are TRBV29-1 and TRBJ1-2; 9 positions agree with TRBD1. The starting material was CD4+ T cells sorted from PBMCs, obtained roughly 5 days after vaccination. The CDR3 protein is CSVGLQGANGYTF. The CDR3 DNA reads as TGCAGCGTCGGATTACAGGGGGCAAACGGCTACACCTTC. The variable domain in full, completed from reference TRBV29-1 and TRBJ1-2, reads SAVISQKPSRDICQRGTSLTIQCQVDSQVTMMFWYRQQPGQSLTLIATANQGSEATYESGFVIDKFPISRPNLTFSTLTVSNMSPEDSSIYLCSVGLQGANGYTFGSGTRLTVV.